This TCR beta chain derives from a study of OX40 agonist ivuxolimab in advanced cancers. Study-wide points: Clonal expansion was seen in CD4+ and CD8+ blood T cells by week 6 at 0.1 to 3.0 mg/kg.

In germline, CDR1 is MNHEY, CDR2 SMNVEV (reference sequence). The CDR3 consists of 15 residues. V was clipped by 4 bases and J by 2 bases, with 14 bases between them. Peripheral blood came from all dose cohorts at three timepoints. Sequencing was performed with immunoSEQ multiplex PCR; in TCRdb, only in-frame clones are kept and a portion is missing. The sample holds tens of thousands of clones, 85% to 90% seen once. On this clone: The target antigen is unknown.

This sample comprised CD4+ or CD8+ T cells sorted from blood, obtained in a trial of the OX40 agonist ivuxolimab. This chain joins TRBV27 and TRBJ1-1, with D perhaps matching TRBD1 (5 bases). The receptor comes from an adult with an advanced solid tumor such as melanoma, head and neck, liver or kidney cancer. The CDR3 DNA is TGTGCCAGCAGTTCCCCCCGGGACGTAAACACTGAAGCTTTCTTT. Its protein is CASSSPRDVNTEAFF.